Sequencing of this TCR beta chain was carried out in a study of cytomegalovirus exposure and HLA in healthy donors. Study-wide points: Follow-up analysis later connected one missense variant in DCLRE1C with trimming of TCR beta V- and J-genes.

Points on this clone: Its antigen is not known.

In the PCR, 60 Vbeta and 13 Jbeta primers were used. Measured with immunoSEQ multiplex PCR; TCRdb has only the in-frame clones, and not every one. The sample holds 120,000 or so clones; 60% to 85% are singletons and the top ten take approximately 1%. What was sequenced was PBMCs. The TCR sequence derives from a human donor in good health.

CDR3 DNA sequence: TGTGCCAGCACCCTGACAGGGTTTGGCTACACCTTC. This translates into CASTLTGFGYTF. This rearrangement joins TRBV6-6 to TRBJ1-2; 7 bases line up with TRBD1. The CDR3 covers 12 residues. Germline assignment: CDR1 MNHNY and CDR2 SVGAGI (reference sequence). V gave up 7 bases and J gave up 7 bases; unmatched junction bases: 6.